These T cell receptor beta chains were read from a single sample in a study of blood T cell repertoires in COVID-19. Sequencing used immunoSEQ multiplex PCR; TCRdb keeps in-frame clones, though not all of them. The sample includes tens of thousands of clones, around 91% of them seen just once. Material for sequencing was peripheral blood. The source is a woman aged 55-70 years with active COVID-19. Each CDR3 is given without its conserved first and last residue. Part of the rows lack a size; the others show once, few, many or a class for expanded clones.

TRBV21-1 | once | ASSRGTGGSQPQH
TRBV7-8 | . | ASSSRVNLNTEAF
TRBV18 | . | ASSPPSLAGDLMI
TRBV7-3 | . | ASSRRQISETQY
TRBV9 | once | ASSVAPEGFNEQF
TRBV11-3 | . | ASSSQGAGSTDTQY
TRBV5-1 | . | ASSLNPSAGLGDTQY
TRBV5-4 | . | ASSLPAGELDTQY
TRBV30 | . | AWSEESRGEKLF
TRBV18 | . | ASSGSDRVSYNEQF
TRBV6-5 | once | ASKLGTFYEQY
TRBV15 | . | ATRQGLSGYT
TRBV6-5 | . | ASRDTGQGNSPLH
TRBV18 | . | ASSPSLRETQY
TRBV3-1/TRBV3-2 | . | ASAPGGLSPLH